The table lists the clone carrying this T cell receptor (beta chain) with a few counts. No antigen is known for it. The sample originates from a study of beta chain features in type 1 diabetes. Overall study results and limits: High TCR expression in some cells could lead to their over-representation in cDNA sequencing. Naive, central memory and Treg TCRB repertoires seemed to resemble each other more closely in patients than they did in healthy donors.

A sort by CD45RO/CCR7/CD25/CD127/CD95/CD27 yielded CD4+ naive, central memory, regulatory and stem cell-like memory cells. What was sequenced were expressed TCRB transcripts, since all of the isolated RNA had been reverse transcribed. Sequencing used immunoSEQ multiplex PCR; TCRdb keeps in-frame clones, though not all of them. The sample yields 400,000 to 600,000 clones, over 25% seen once. Germline V CDR1 and CDR2: MNHEY, SVGAGI. CDR3 length: 13 amino acids. The V gene lost 5 bases and the J gene lost 3 bases, with 11 bases spanning the gap. This TCR was sampled from a man aged 18-30 years in good health. This chain uses TRBV6-5 with TRBJ2-7; D gene uncertain. The sequenced material came from naive CD4+ T cells from blood. The CDR3 DNA sequence: TGTGCCAGCAGTGAGTCAGAAAACTACGAGCAGTACTTC. Translated: CASSESENYEQYF.